These 22 T cell receptor beta chains originate from one sample sequenced in a study of blood T cell repertoires in COVID-19. The repertoire was sequenced with immunoSEQ multiplex PCR; TCRdb's copy has only in-frame clones and lacks some. The sample yields approximately 110,000 clones, around 83% seen once. The sample comprised peripheral blood. These receptors all come from a human donor in a cohort sampled during active COVID-19.

CDR3 residues: CASKQGDQPQHF. The CDR3, as DNA: TGTGCCAGCAAACAGGGGGATCAGCCCCAGCATTTT. The genes are TRBV19 and TRBJ1-5; TRBD1 matches at 8 bases. Looked up from germline, CDR1 is LNHDA and CDR2 is SQIVND (reference sequence). The CDR3 covers 12 residues. Losses at the gene ends were 9 bases for V and 5 bases for J; bases not matched to a gene: 3.

This rearrangement joins TRBV10-2 to TRBJ1-2; TRBD1 matches 7 bases. V shed 2 bases and J 4 bases; nucleotides not matched to a gene: 7. Germline CDR1 WSHSY, CDR2 SAAADI. CDR3 length: 15 amino acids. The CDR3 reads CASSEAGQGVYGYTF. For the CDR3, the DNA is TGCGCCAGCAGTGAGGCCGGCCAGGGGGTCTATGGCTACACCTTC.

V and J are TRBV14 and TRBJ1-1; 8 nucleotides align to TRBD1. Germline CDR1 and CDR2: SGHDN and FVKESK. Trimming took 3 bases from V and 5 from J; bases not matched to a gene: 2. The CDR3 runs 13 residues. DNA for the CDR3: TGTGCCAGCAGCCAGGACAGGGAGACTGAAGCTTTCTTT. Protein: CASSQDRETEAFF. Complete variable domain (other parts from reference TRBV14 and TRBJ1-1): EAGVTQFPSHSVIEKGQTVTLRCDPISGHDNLYWYRRVMGKEIKFLLHFVKESKQDESGMPNNRFLAERTGGTYSTLKVQPAELEDSGVYFCASSQDRETEAFFGQGTRLTVV.

This clone was counted once. The chain combines TRBV6-5 with TRBJ2-1; 10 positions agree with TRBD2. There are 14 residues in the CDR3. With 8 bases clipped from V and 8 bases from J, the junction kept 9 bases outside the gene matches. Germline V gene lookup returns CDR1 MNHEY and CDR2 SVGAGI. The CDR3 loop is CASRKIAGGDEQFF. The CDR3 coding sequence is TGTGCCAGCCGGAAGATAGCGGGAGGTGATGAGCAGTTCTTC.

The count of this clone is one. This chain joins TRBV24-1 and TRBJ1-1, with D tentatively TRBD1 (6 bases). The length of the CDR3 is 15 residues. Germline loops: CDR1 KGHDR, CDR2 SFDVKD. V dropped 2 bases and J dropped 10 bases, with 19 bases sitting between them. For the CDR3, the DNA is TGTGCCACCAGTGATTCCCGAGGGGGGGGCGTGGGAGCTTTCTTT. Translated, it gives CATSDSRGGGVGAFF.

V is TRBV29-1 and J is TRBJ2-2, with 13 bases lining up with TRBD2. The CDR3 covers 16 residues. Trimming removed 4 bases from V and 4 bases from J; junction bases left unmatched: 6. CDR1 SQVTM and CDR2 ANQGSEA come from the germline V gene. The CDR3 region is CSVGLAGGGRTGELFF. DNA of the CDR3: TGCAGCGTTGGACTAGCGGGAGGAGGGCGCACCGGGGAGCTGTTTTTT.

The CDR3 nucleotides are TGTGCCTGGAGCCTCTGGGGGGGGGAGACCCAGTACTTC. Protein: CAWSLWGGETQYF. This chain links TRBV30 with TRBJ2-5; 7 bases align to TRBD2. This CDR3 comprises 13 residues. Germline-derived CDR1 and CDR2 are GTSNPN and SVGIG (reference sequence). The V and J ends lost 3 bases and 5 bases, in that order; junction bases with no gene match: 6.

The chain recombines TRBV7-3 with TRBJ1-6; no clear D gene. CDR1 is SGHTA and CDR2 is FQGTGA in the germline V gene. The CDR3 is made up of 14 amino acids. With 6 bases removed from V and 6 bases from J, the gap between germline ends came to 12 bases. In nucleotides, the CDR3 is TGTGCCAGCAGTCTCAAAGCGGCTAATTCACCCCTCCACTTT. This codes for CASSLKAANSPLHF.

With respect to this clone: Other DNA variants within this sample encode the same CDR3. The rearrangement joins TRBV5-1 to TRBJ2-5; a weak D match, TRBD2 (6 bases). CDR1 is SGHRS and CDR2 is YFSETQ in the germline V gene. Deletions cut 2 bases from V and 3 bases from J, with 8 bases between. The CDR3 is 13 residues long. The CDR3 here is CASSFGGEETQYF. The CDR3 DNA sequence: TGCGCCAGCAGCTTCGGGGGAGAAGAGACCCAGTACTTC. Full variable domain (missing parts from reference TRBV5-1 and TRBJ2-5): KAGVTQTPRYLIKTRGQQVTLSCSPISGHRSVSWYQQTPGQGLQFLFEYFSETQRNKGNFPGRFSGRQFSNSRSEMNVSTLELGDSALYLCASSFGGEETQYFGPGTRLLVL.

The chain couples TRBV6-5 to TRBJ2-5, with D tentatively TRBD2 (5 bases). Germline V CDR1 and CDR2: MNHEY, SVGAGI. The CDR3 extends over 14 amino acids. Trimming took off 2 bases at V and 2 bases at J, with 9 bases between the two ends. Here the CDR3 reads CASSYTSGQETQYF. The CDR3 bases are TGTGCCAGCAGTTACACCAGCGGTCAAGAGACCCAGTACTTC.

This clone has more than one count but fewer than ten. CDR3 protein: CASISATGVYEQYF. DNA for the CDR3: TGTGCCAGCATAAGCGCGACAGGGGTCTACGAGCAGTACTTC. The chain has TRBV28 and TRBJ2-7, with 8 bases aligning to TRBD1. This CDR3 is built from 14 residues. Trimming removed 7 bases from V and 3 bases from J; junction bases left unmatched: 8. Germline V gene sequence: CDR1 MDHEN, CDR2 SYDVKM.

V and J are TRBV10-3 and TRBJ2-7, with D possibly TRBD2 on 6 matching bases. CDR1 is ENHRY, CDR2 SYGVKD, per germline. V was shortened by 6 bases and J by 7 bases, with 16 bases between the two germline ends. CDR3 length: 13 amino acids. This CDR3 reads CAIRDGGVQEQYF. The CDR3 DNA reads TGTGCCATCAGGGACGGCGGGGTCCAAGAGCAGTACTTC.

This chain connects TRBV4-2 to TRBJ2-3; TRBD2 agrees at 12 bases. CDR3 size: 20 residues. Germline V gene data show CDR1 as LGHNA and CDR2 as YNFKEQ. Losses at the gene ends were 1 base for V and 0 bases for J; bases not matched to a gene: 11. The CDR3 protein is CASSQVGTSGGPSSTDTQYF. The CDR3 DNA reads as TGTGCCAGCAGCCAAGTCGGAACTAGCGGGGGGCCGTCTAGCACAGATACGCAGTATTTT.

In its sample, this clone was seen once. The rearrangement joins TRBV29-1 to TRBJ2-5; no firm D call. The CDR3 covers 13 residues. The V end lost 4 bases, the J end lost 2 bases, and 11 bases lay between the germline ends. Germline CDR1 is SQVTM and CDR2 is ANQGSEA. The CDR3 region is CSVGALRQETQYF. CDR3 in DNA: TGCAGCGTTGGGGCCCTGCGACAAGAGACCCAGTACTTC.

This sequence joins TRBV3-1 (or the pseudogene TRBV3-2) and TRBJ1-1; D possibly corresponds to TRBD1 (6 bases). Trimming left V 4 bases short and J 0 bases short, with 9 bases between. The germline CDR1 and CDR2 sequences are LGHDT and YNNKEL (reference sequence). The CDR3 runs 14 residues. The CDR3 protein is CASSPGTLNTEAFF. CDR3 bases: TGTGCCAGCAGCCCCGGGACATTGAACACTGAAGCTTTCTTT.

This rearrangement joins TRBV19 to TRBJ2-1, with D maybe TRBD2 (6 bases). Germline V CDR1 and CDR2: LNHDA, SQIVND (reference sequence). This CDR3 region has 16 residues. V was clipped by 5 bases and J by 0 bases, with 14 bases between them. The CDR3 nucleotides are TGTGCCAGTAGTGGCGGCGGGATGAGCTCCTACAATGAGCAGTTCTTC. It codes for CASSGGGMSSYNEQFF. Full variable domain (missing parts from reference TRBV19 and TRBJ2-1): DGGITQSPKYLFRKEGQNVTLSCEQNLNHDAMYWYRQDPGQGLRLIYYSQIVNDFQKGDIAEGYSVSREKKESFPLTVTSAQKNPTAFYLCASSGGGMSSYNEQFFGPGTRLTVL.

The rearrangement links TRBV10-2 to TRBJ2-5, with 8 positions matching TRBD2. Germline assignment: CDR1 WSHSY and CDR2 SAAADI. Trimming took 5 bases from V and 3 from J; bases not matched to a gene: 5. This CDR3 contains 14 residues. CDR3 loop: CASSLTSGEETQYF. In DNA form, the CDR3 reads TGCGCCAGCAGTCTCACTAGCGGAGAAGAGACCCAGTACTTC.

This clone was counted once. This chain links TRBV7-9 with TRBJ2-5; 8 bases align to TRBD2. Per germline, CDR1 SEHNR and CDR2 FQNEAQ (reference sequence). The CDR3 has 13 residues. Trimming at V came to 8 bases and at J to 4 bases, leaving 6 bases not matched to a gene. CDR3 amino acids: CASLGLVGETQYF. In DNA form, the CDR3 reads TGTGCCAGCTTGGGACTAGTGGGAGAGACCCAGTACTTC.

The V and J genes are TRBV4-2 and TRBJ2-7, with 10 bases matching TRBD2. The CDR3 consists of 16 residues. The V gene end was trimmed by 0 bases and the J gene end by 6 bases; junction bases not matched to a gene: 8. The germline gives CDR1 LGHNA, CDR2 YNFKEQ. The CDR3 loop is CASSQDGAGGLVEQYF. Here the CDR3 DNA reads TGTGCCAGCAGCCAAGATGGAGCGGGGGGGCTAGTCGAGCAGTACTTC.

This clone was recorded a few times. The chain couples TRBV11-2 to TRBJ2-3; D gene uncertain. Trimming took off 4 bases at V and 4 bases at J, with 15 bases between the two ends. CDR3 length equals 15 residues. Germline V CDR1 and CDR2: SGHAT, FQNNGV. In DNA form, the CDR3 reads TGTGCCAGCAGCTCCCGAGCGCCCGAGTCAGATACGCAGTATTTT. It yields the protein CASSSRAPESDTQYF.

This sequence joins TRBV7-3 and TRBJ1-2, with D possibly matching TRBD1 (5 bases). Trimming took off 5 bases at V and 0 bases at J, with 10 bases between the two ends. The germline V gene has CDR1 SGHTA and CDR2 FQGTGA. CDR3 length: 14 residues. The CDR3 here is CASSRQGTNYGYTF. The CDR3 nucleotides are TGTGCCAGCAGCCGCCAGGGAACTAACTATGGCTACACCTTC.

In its sample, this clone was seen a few times. The gene calls are TRBV12-3 or TRBV12-4 and TRBJ1-6; maybe TRBD1 (6 bases). The CDR3 has 13 amino acids. V was trimmed by 6 bases and J by 7 bases, leaving 10 bases between them. CDR3 protein: CASRDTGNSPLHF. In DNA form, the CDR3 reads TGTGCCAGCAGGGATACAGGGAATTCACCCCTCCACTTT.